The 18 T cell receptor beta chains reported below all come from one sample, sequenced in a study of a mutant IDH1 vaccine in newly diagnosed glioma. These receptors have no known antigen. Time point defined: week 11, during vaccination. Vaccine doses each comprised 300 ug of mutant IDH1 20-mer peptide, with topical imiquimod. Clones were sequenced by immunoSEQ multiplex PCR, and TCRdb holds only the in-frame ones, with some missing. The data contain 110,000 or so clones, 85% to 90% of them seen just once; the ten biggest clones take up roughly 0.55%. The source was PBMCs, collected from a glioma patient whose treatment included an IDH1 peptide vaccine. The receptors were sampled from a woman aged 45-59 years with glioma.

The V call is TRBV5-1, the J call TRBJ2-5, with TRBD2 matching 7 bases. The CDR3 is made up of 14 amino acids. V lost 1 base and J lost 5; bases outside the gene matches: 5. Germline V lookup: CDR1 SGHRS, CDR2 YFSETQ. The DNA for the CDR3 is TGCGCCAGCAGCTTGAGGGCGGGAGAGGAGACCCAGTACTTC. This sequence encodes CASSLRAGEETQYF. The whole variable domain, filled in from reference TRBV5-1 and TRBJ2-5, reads KAGVTQTPRYLIKTRGQQVTLSCSPISGHRSVSWYQQTPGQGLQFLFEYFSETQRNKGNFPGRFSGRQFSNSRSEMNVSTLELGDSALYLCASSLRAGEETQYFGPGTRLLVL.

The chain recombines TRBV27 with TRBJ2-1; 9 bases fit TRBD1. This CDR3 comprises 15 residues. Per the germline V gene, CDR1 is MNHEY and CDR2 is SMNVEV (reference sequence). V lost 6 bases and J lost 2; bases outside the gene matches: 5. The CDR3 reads CASRVRDRAYNEQFF. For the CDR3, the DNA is TGTGCCAGCAGGGTTAGGGACAGGGCCTACAATGAGCAGTTCTTC.

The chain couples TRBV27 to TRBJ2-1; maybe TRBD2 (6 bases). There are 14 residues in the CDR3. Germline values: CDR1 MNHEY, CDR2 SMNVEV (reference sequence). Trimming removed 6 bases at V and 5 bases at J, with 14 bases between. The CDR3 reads CASRTGARDNEQFF. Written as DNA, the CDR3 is TGTGCCAGCAGGACGGGAGCGCGGGACAATGAGCAGTTCTTC.

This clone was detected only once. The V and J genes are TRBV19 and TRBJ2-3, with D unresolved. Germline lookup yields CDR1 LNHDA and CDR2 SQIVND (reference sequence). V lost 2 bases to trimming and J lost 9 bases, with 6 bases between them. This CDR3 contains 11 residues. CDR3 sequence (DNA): TGTGCCAGTAGTATATCGAACACGCAGTATTTT. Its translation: CASSISNTQYF.

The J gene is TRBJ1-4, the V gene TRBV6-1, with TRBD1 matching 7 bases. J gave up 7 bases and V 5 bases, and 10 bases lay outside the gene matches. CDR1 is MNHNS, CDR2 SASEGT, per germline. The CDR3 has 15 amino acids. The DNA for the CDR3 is TGTGCCAGCAGTCAGGGCAGGGGGGATACTGAAAAACTGTTTTTT. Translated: CASSQGRGDTEKLFF.

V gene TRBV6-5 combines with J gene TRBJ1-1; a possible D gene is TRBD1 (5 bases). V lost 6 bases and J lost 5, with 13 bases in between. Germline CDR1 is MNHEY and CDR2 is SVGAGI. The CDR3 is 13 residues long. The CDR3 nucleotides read TGTGCCAGCAGCCAGGGACTGCTGACTGAAGCTTTCTTT. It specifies CASSQGLLTEAFF.

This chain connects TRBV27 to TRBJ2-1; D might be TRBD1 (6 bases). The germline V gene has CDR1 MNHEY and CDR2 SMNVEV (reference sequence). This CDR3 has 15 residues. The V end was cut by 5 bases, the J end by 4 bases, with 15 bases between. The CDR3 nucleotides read TGTGCCAGCAGTGGGACAAAGAGTTTTTACAATGAGCAGTTCTTC. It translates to CASSGTKSFYNEQFF.

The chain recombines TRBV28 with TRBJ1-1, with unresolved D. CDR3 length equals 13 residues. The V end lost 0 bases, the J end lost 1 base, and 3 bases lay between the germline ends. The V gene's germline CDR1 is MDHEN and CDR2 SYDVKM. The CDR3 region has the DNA TGTGCCAGCAGTTTATGGTCGAACACTGAAGCTTTCTTT. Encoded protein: CASSLWSNTEAFF.

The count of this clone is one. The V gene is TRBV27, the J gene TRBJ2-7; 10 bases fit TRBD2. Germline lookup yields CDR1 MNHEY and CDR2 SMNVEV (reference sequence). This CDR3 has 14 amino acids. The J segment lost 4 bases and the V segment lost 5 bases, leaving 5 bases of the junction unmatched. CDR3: CASSASGSFYEQYF. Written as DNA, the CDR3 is TGTGCCAGCAGTGCTAGCGGGAGCTTTTACGAGCAGTACTTC.

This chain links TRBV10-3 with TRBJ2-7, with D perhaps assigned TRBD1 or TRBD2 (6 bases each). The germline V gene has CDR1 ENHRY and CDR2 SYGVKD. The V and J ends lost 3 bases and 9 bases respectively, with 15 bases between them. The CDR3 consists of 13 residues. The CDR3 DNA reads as TGTGCCATCAGTGATGGGAGGCAGGGGAGGCAGTACTTC. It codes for CAISDGRQGRQYF.

In DNA form, the CDR3 reads TGTGCCAGCAGATGGACTAGCGGGTTCACAGATACGCAGTATTTT. This codes for CASRWTSGFTDTQYF. The chain has TRBV6-5 and TRBJ2-3; 11 nucleotides agree with TRBD2. CDR1 is MNHEY, CDR2 SVGAGI, per germline. J gave up 2 bases and V 6 bases, and 4 bases lay outside the gene matches. The CDR3 consists of 15 residues.

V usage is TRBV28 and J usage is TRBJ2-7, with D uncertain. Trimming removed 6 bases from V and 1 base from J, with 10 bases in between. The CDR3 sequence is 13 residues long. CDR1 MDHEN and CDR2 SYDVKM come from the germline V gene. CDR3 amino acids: CASRTKVSYEQYF. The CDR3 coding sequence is TGTGCCAGCAGGACCAAGGTATCCTACGAGCAGTACTTC.

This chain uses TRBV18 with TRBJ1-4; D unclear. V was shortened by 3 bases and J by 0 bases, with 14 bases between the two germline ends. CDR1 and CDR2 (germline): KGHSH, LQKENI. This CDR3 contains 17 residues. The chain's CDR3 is CASSPTPGQTTNEKLFF. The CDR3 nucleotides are TGTGCCAGCTCACCGACTCCGGGTCAGACAACTAATGAAAAACTGTTTTTT.

The CDR3 DNA reads as TGTGCCAGTAGTATCCCCGGGGGCGGCACTGAAGCTTTCTTT. Translation gives CASSIPGGGTEAFF. The chain uses TRBV19 and TRBJ1-1; the D gene is possibly TRBD1 (6 bases). This CDR3 contains 14 residues. The V end lost 3 bases, the J end lost 4 bases, and 12 bases lay between the germline ends. CDR1 is LNHDA, CDR2 SQIVND, per germline (reference sequence).

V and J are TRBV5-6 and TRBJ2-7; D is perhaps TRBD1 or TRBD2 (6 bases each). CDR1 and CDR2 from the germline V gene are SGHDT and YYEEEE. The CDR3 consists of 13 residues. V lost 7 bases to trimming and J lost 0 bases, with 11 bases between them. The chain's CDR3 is CASAGHNSYEQYF. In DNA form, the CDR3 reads TGTGCCAGCGCGGGACACAACTCCTACGAGCAGTACTTC. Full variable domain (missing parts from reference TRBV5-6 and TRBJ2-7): DAGVTQSPTHLIKTRGQQVTLRCSPKSGHDTVSWYQQALGQGPQFIFQYYEEEERQRGNFPDRFSGHQFPNYSSELNVNALLLGDSALYLCASAGHNSYEQYFGPGTRLTVT.

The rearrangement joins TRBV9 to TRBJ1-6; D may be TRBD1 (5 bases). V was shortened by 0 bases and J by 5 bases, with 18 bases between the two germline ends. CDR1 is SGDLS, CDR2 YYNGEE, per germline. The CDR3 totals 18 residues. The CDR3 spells CASSVAGGEGWNNSPLHF. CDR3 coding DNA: TGTGCCAGCAGCGTAGCTGGGGGTGAGGGGTGGAATAATTCACCCCTCCACTTT. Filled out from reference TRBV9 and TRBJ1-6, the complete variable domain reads DSGVTQTPKHLITATGQRVTLRCSPRSGDLSVYWYQQSLDQGLQFLIQYYNGEERAKGNILERFSAQQFPDLHSELNLSSLELGDSALYFCASSVAGGEGWNNSPLHFGNGTRLTVT.

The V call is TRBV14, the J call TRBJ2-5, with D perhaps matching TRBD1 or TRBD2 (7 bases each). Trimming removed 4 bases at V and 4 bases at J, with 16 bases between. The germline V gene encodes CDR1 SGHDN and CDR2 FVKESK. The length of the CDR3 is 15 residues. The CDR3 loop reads CASSPRQGGRETQYF. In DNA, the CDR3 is TGTGCCAGCAGCCCTCGGCAGGGGGGGAGAGAGACCCAGTACTTC.

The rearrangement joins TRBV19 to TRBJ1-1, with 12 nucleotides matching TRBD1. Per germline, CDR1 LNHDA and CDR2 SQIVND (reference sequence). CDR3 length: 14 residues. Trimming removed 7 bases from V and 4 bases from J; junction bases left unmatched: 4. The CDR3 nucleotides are TGTGCCAGTACTCCGGGACAGGGGGCCACTGAAGCTTTCTTT. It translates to CASTPGQGATEAFF.